The 12 T cell receptor beta chains below come from one sample, sequenced in a study of T-cell reconstitution after alpha-beta-depleted transplantation in children. Preparation of the TCRbeta library involved a method that used unique molecular identifiers. TCRdb redid the calling of the PCR reads with MiXCR, one entry per CDR3 protein. This table has about 420,000 distinct CDR3 sequences, 16% appearing once. Specimen: PBMCs, mostly from graft donor cells, collected 360 days after TCRalphabeta/CD19-depleted stem cell transplant. The receptor source for this set is a boy less than two years old who had a stem cell transplant for Wiskott-Aldrich syndrome, so the T cells may come from the graft donor.

The rearrangement joins TRBV6-5 to TRBJ2-1, with D perhaps TRBD2 (5 bases). Germline values: CDR1 MNHEY, CDR2 SVGAGI. Between the trimmed V and J ends, which lost 0 bases and 11 bases, there was a span of 14 bases. This CDR3 comprises 14 residues. The CDR3 spells CASSYSAGTSQQFF. CDR3 nucleotides: TGTGCCAGCAGTTACTCAGCTGGAACTAGTCAGCAGTTCTTC.

This clonotype has ten or more counts. V and J are TRBV18 and TRBJ2-5, with D unresolved. Germline V lookup: CDR1 KGHSH, CDR2 LQKENI. CDR3 length equals 12 residues. The V end lost 2 bases, the J end lost 3 bases, and 4 bases lay between the germline ends. The CDR3 DNA reads as TGTGCCAGCTCACCAACCGAAGAGACCCAGTACTTC. This translates into CASSPTEETQYF.

This chain connects TRBV10-2 to TRBJ2-5; 8 positions agree with TRBD2. V shed 7 bases, J shed 5 bases, and the junction held 9 bases outside the gene matches. Germline lookup yields CDR1 WSHSY and CDR2 SAAADI. The CDR3 runs to 14 residues. The CDR3 DNA is TGCGCCAGCACCCTAGCGGGCCCAGGGGAGACCCAGTACTTC. This gives the protein CASTLAGPGETQYF.

The gene calls are TRBV6-2 or TRBV6-3 and TRBJ2-6; D gene unclear. From germline, CDR1 is MNHEY and CDR2 SVGEGT. The CDR3 extends over 15 amino acids. V was clipped by 2 bases and J by 0 bases, with 5 bases between them. For the CDR3, the DNA is TGTGCCAGCAGTTACGGATCCTCTGGGGCCAACGTCCTGACTTTC. This translates into CASSYGSSGANVLTF.

The chain has TRBV5-1 and TRBJ2-3; TRBD2 is a possible D gene (5 bases). Germline V lookup: CDR1 SGHRS, CDR2 YFSETQ. The CDR3 runs to 16 residues. V was clipped by 0 bases and J by 2 bases, with 13 bases between them. This chain's CDR3 is CASSLANRGSTDTQYF. The DNA of the CDR3 is TGCGCCAGCAGCTTGGCTAACAGAGGGTCCACAGATACGCAGTATTTT.

The rearrangement uses TRBV7-9 and TRBJ2-1, with 8 bases that match TRBD1. The V segment lost 2 bases and the J segment 8 bases; nucleotides outside the gene matches: 8. The CDR3 runs 15 residues. Germline V lookup: CDR1 SEHNR, CDR2 FQNEAQ (reference sequence). This CDR3 reads CASSLRQGSYDEQFF. The DNA of the CDR3 is TGTGCCAGCAGCTTAAGACAGGGGTCTTACGATGAGCAGTTCTTC.

The V call is TRBV4-2, the J call TRBJ2-5; 11 nucleotides agree with TRBD2. The V and J ends lost 1 base and 3 bases, in that order; junction bases with no gene match: 1. Germline-derived CDR1 and CDR2 are LGHNA and YNFKEQ. The CDR3 runs 15 residues. CDR3 coding DNA: TGTGCCAGCAGCCAAGGGGGACTAGCGGAAGAGACCCAGTACTTC. Its protein product is CASSQGGLAEETQYF.

This clonotype has just a few counts. This chain joins TRBV7-2 and TRBJ1-2; D gene unclear. The CDR3 is made up of 15 amino acids. Germline CDR1 is SGHTA and CDR2 is FQGNSA. The V end lost 1 base, the J end lost 4 bases, and 13 bases lay between the germline ends. CDR3 residues: CASSLGVGKSYGYTF. In DNA form, the CDR3 reads TGTGCCAGCAGCTTAGGGGTAGGGAAGAGCTATGGCTACACCTTC.

This clonotype was seen a single time. The genes are TRBV4-2 and TRBJ2-7, with a possible D match to TRBD2 (5 bases). Trimming removed 0 bases from V and 3 bases from J, with 18 bases in between. Germline CDR1 LGHNA, CDR2 YNFKEQ. The CDR3 has 17 amino acids. The CDR3 loop reads CASSQESSGSPLYEQYF. Written as DNA, the CDR3 is TGTGCCAGCAGCCAAGAGTCGAGCGGATCACCTCTCTACGAGCAGTACTTC.

This sequence joins TRBV4-1 and TRBJ1-6; no definite D call. The CDR3 loop spans 14 amino acids. Germline V gives CDR1 MGHRA, CDR2 YSYEKL. The V end was cut by 2 bases, the J end by 5 bases, with 7 bases between. In nucleotides, the CDR3 is TGCGCCAGCAGCCAACTGGGAGATAATTCACCCCTCCACTTT. As protein: CASSQLGDNSPLHF.

In this sample, this clonotype turned up a few times. The chain has TRBV28 and TRBJ2-5; tentatively, D is TRBD1 (6 bases). The CDR3 spans 16 residues. Trimming removed 3 bases at V and 1 base at J, with 15 bases between. Germline-derived CDR1 and CDR2 are MDHEN and SYDVKM. CDR3 loop: CASSLVAAQGQETQYF. As DNA, the CDR3 is TGTGCCAGCAGTTTGGTAGCCGCACAGGGCCAAGAGACCCAGTACTTC. Full variable domain (missing parts from reference TRBV28 and TRBJ2-5): DVKVTQSSRYLVKRTGEKVFLECVQDMDHENMFWYRQDPGLGLRLIYFSYDVKMKEKGDIPEGYSVSREKKERFSLILESASTNQTSMYLCASSLVAAQGQETQYFGPGTRLLVL.

This clonotype was counted a few times. The chain couples TRBV9 to TRBJ2-7; tentatively, D is TRBD1 (6 bases). The CDR3 contains 14 residues. Germline loops: CDR1 SGDLS, CDR2 YYNGEE. Deletions cut 0 bases from V and 3 bases from J, with 10 bases between. DNA of the CDR3: TGTGCCAGCAGCGTAGCCCCAGGGGACTACGAGCAGTACTTC. It is translated as CASSVAPGDYEQYF.